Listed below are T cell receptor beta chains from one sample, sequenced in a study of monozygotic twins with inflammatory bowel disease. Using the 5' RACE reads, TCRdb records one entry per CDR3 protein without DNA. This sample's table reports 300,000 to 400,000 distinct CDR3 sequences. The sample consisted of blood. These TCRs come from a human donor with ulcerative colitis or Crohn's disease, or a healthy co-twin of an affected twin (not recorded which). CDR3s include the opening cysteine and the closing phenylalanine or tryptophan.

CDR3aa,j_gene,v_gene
CARNWDSRTYEQYF,TRBJ2-7,TRBV5-1
CASSQGRDRGPYGYTF,TRBJ1-2,TRBV4-1
CSVGSSNTEAFF,TRBJ1-1,TRBV29-1
CASSLFDTQYF,TRBJ2-3,TRBV7-2
CARSLGIGHTYEQYF,TRBJ2-7,TRBV5-1
CASSTTAGINEQFF,TRBJ2-1,TRBV5-4
CASSSASGQETQYF,TRBJ2-5,TRBV5-1
CASSPRQKEGNQPQHF,TRBJ1-5,TRBV7-8
CSAPAGLAEYEQYF,TRBJ2-7,TRBV20-1
CASSFPETAQYF,TRBJ2-5,TRBV6-2/TRBV6-3
CASSPLGLSSYNEQFF,TRBJ2-1,TRBV9
CASSLDSGRYSYEQYF,TRBJ2-7,TRBV28
CASSLRTAYGELFF,TRBJ2-2,TRBV12-3/TRBV12-4
CSASRQISTDTQYF,TRBJ2-3,TRBV20-1
CASRAQDRGTQYF,TRBJ2-3,TRBV5-1
CASSLALGLVQETQYF,TRBJ2-5,TRBV5-1
CASSPGGYGYTF,TRBJ1-2,TRBV6-2/TRBV6-3
CSARDLAGGISMSYEQYF,TRBJ2-7,TRBV20-1
CSARDSSGRGNQPQHF,TRBJ1-5,TRBV20-1
CATRDGPRNTEAFF,TRBJ1-1,TRBV10-3
CASSLIWAIEHEQFF,TRBJ2-1,TRBV5-1
CASSSGAVPLRGSYNEQFF,TRBJ2-1,TRBV2
CASSWTGEIRELFF,TRBJ2-2,TRBV27
CASSGQRDTDTQYF,TRBJ2-3,TRBV5-5
CASSLGETVLNTEAFF,TRBJ1-1,TRBV5-1
CASSRTGTVSYEQYF,TRBJ2-7,TRBV5-4
CASSRGTGVGTGELFF,TRBJ2-2,TRBV19
CASSSATRSGYTF,TRBJ1-2,TRBV7-8